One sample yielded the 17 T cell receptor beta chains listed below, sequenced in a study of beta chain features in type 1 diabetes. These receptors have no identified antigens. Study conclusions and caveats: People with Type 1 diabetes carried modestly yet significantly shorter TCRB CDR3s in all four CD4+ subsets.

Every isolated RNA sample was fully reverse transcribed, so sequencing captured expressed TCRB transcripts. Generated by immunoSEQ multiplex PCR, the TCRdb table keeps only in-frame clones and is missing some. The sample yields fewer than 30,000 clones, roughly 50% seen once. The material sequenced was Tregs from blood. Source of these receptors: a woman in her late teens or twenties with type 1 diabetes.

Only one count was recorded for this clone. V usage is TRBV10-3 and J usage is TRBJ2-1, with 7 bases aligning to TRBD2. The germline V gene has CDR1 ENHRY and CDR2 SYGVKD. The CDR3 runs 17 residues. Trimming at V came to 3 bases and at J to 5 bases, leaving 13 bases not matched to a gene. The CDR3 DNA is TGTGCCATCAGTGAAAGGAAGGGACTACCAAACGACAATGAGCAGTTCTTC. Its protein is CAISERKGLPNDNEQFF.

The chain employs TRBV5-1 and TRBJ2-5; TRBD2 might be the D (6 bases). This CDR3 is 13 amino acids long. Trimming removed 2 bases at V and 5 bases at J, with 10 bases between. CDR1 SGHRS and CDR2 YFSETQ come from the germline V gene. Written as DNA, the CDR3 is TGCGCCAGCAGCTTACGGGAGCGGGAGACCCAGTACTTC. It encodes CASSLRERETQYF.

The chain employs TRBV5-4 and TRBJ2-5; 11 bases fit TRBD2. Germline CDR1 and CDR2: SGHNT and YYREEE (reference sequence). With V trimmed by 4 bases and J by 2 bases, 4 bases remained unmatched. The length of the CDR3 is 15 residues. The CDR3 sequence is CASSGRLAGQETQYF. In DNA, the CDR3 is TGTGCCAGCAGCGGCAGACTAGCGGGGCAAGAGACCCAGTACTTC.

CDR3 in amino acids: CAWRPPTPTNYGYTF. CDR3 nucleotides: TGTGCCTGGAGGCCACCGACACCTACTAACTATGGCTACACCTTC. This chain uses TRBV30 with TRBJ1-2; D is unresolved. V lost 3 bases to trimming and J lost 0 bases, with 14 bases between them. CDR3 length: 15 amino acids. Germline V gives CDR1 GTSNPN, CDR2 SVGIG (reference sequence).

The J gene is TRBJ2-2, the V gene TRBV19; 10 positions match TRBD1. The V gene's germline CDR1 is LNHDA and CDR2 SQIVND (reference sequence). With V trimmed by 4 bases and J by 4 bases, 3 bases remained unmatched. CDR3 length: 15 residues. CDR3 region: CASSRRTGGTGELFF. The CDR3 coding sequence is TGTGCCAGTAGTAGGAGGACAGGGGGCACCGGGGAGCTGTTTTTT.

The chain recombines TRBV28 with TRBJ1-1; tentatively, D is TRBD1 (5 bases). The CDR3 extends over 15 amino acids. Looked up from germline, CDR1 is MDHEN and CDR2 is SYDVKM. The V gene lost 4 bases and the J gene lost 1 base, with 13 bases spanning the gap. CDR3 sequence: CASSSPGRGNTEAFF. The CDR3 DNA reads TGTGCCAGCAGTTCCCCCGGGAGGGGGAACACTGAAGCTTTCTTT.

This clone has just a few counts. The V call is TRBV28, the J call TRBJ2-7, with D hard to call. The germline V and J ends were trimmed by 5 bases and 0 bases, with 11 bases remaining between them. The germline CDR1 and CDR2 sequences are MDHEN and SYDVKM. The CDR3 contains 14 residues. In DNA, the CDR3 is TGTGCCAGCAGTCACCACCAGTCCTCCTACGAGCAGTACTTC. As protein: CASSHHQSSYEQYF.

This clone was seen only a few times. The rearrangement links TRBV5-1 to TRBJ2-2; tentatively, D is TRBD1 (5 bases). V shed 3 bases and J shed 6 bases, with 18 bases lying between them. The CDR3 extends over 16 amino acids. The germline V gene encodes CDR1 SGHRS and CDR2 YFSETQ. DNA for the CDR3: TGCGCCAGCAGCTGGCTGGGGCAGCCCAACGCCGGGGAGCTGTTTTTT. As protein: CASSWLGQPNAGELFF.

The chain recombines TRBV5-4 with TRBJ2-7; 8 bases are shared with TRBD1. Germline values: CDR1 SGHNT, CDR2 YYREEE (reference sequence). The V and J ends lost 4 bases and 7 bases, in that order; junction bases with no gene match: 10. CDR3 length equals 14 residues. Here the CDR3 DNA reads TGTGCCAGCAGCACGGGGACAGGTACGAGGGAGCAGTACTTC. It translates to CASSTGTGTREQYF.

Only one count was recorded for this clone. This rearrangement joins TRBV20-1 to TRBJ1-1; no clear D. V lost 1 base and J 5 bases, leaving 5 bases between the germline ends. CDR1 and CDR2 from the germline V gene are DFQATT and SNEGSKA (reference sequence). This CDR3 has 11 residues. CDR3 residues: CSARGQTEAFF. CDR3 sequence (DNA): TGCAGTGCTAGAGGCCAGACTGAAGCTTTCTTT.

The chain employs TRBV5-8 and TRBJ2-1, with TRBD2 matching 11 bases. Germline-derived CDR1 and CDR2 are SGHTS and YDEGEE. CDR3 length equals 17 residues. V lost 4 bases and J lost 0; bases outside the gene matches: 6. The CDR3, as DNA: TGTGCCAGCAGCCCAATTAGCGGGAGGGCCTCCTACAATGAGCAGTTCTTC. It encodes CASSPISGRASYNEQFF. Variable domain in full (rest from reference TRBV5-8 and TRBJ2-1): EAGVTQSPTHLIKTRGQQATLRCSPISGHTSVYWYQQALGLGLQFLLWYDEGEERNRGNFPPRFSGRQFPNYSSELNVNALELEDSALYLCASSPISGRASYNEQFFGPGTRLTVL.

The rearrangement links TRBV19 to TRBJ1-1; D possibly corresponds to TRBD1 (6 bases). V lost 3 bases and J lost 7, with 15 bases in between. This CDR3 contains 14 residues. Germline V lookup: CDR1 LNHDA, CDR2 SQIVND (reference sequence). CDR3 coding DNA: TGTGCCAGTAGTATCCGGGGGGCCTTGGTTGAAGCTTTCTTT. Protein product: CASSIRGALVEAFF. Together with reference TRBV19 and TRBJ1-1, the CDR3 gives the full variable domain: DGGITQSPKYLFRKEGQNVTLSCEQNLNHDAMYWYRQDPGQGLRLIYYSQIVNDFQKGDIAEGYSVSREKKESFPLTVTSAQKNPTAFYLCASSIRGALVEAFFGQGTRLTVV.

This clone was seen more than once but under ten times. As DNA, the CDR3 is TGTGCCAGCAGACAGGGACAGGGAGTCGACTATGGCTACACCTTC. This codes for CASRQGQGVDYGYTF. This chain links TRBV5-4 with TRBJ1-2; 9 bases fit TRBD1. Germline values: CDR1 SGHNT, CDR2 YYREEE (reference sequence). The CDR3 consists of 15 residues. V was clipped by 5 bases and J by 3 bases; unmatched bases: 8.

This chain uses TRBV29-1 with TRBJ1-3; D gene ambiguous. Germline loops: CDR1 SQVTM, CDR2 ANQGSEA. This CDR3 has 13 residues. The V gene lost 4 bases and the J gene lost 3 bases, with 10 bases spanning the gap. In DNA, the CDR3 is TGCAGCGTTGGACGGCGGGGTGGAAACACCATATATTTT. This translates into CSVGRRGGNTIYF.

The CDR3 DNA sequence: TGCGCCAGCAGTGACGGCAAGTCGGCAGGGGTTAAGACTGAAGCTTTCTTT. Translation gives CASSDGKSAGVKTEAFF. This chain uses TRBV4-1 with TRBJ1-1; weak D call: TRBD1 (6 bases). Trimming took 6 bases from V and 5 from J, leaving 25 bases between them. In germline, CDR1 is MGHRA, CDR2 YSYEKL. This CDR3 comprises 17 residues.

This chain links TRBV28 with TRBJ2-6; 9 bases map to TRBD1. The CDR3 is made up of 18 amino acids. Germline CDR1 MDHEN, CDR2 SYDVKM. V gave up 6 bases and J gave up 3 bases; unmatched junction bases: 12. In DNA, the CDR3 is TGTGCCAGCAGCCATGGGGGGACAGGGACCGGTGGGGCCAACGTCCTGACTTTC. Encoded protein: CASSHGGTGTGGANVLTF.

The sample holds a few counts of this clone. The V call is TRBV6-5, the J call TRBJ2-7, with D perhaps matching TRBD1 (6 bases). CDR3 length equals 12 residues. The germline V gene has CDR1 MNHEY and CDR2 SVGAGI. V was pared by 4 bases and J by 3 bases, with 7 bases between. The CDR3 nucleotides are TGTGCCAGCAGTTGGACAGACTACGAGCAGTACGTC. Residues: CASSWTDYEQYV.